A single sample is the source of the 32 T cell receptor delta chains below, sequenced in a study of Vδ1+ human thymocytes. Findings of the study overall: In the thymus, TRG and TRD repertoires looked highly polyclonal with Gaussian CDR3 lengths.

No cognate antigen is known for these TCRs. Sequences come from RNA converted to cDNA by reverse transcription. Pooled V-gene forward primers with one constant-region reverse primer generated the CDR3 amplicons by multiplex PCR. TCRdb fed the multiplex PCR reads into CATT to redo clone calling. The top ten clones hold roughly 1.6% of a sample with under 25,000 delta-chain clones, roughly 29% of them seen once. The source material was Vdelta1+ gamma-delta thymocytes from the thymus. Subset here: FACS-sorted CD3+ TCRalphabeta- TCRVdelta1+ TCRVdelta2- thymocytes. The receptors come from a boy under two years old who had congenital heart surgery.

This clone occurred a few times. This CDR3 is also generated by other DNA sequences in the sample. The chain has TRDV1 and TRDJ1; the D gene is possibly TRDD3 (5 bases). Germline V gene sequence: CDR1 TSWWSYY, CDR2 QGS. The V end was cut by 2 bases, the J end by 0 bases, with 22 bases between. CDR3 length: 19 residues. CDR3 protein: CALGERIVGYGRYTDKLIF. The CDR3 DNA sequence: TGTGCTCTTGGGGAAAGGATTGTGGGGTATGGCCGGTACACCGATAAACTCATCTTT.

This clone is medium-sized in the sample. The chain couples TRDV1 to TRDJ1, with 12 bases identical to TRDD3. The CDR3 length is 16 residues. V shed 7 bases, J shed 7 bases, and the junction held 13 bases outside the gene matches. Germline V gene sequence: CDR1 TSWWSYY, CDR2 QGS. CDR3 nucleotide sequence: TGTGCTCTTGCGGAGGTGGCTGGGGGATACGAGCTTAAACTCATCTTT. Translation: CALAEVAGGYELKLIF.

This clone qualifies as medium-sized. The sample has other DNA sequences that encode this CDR3 too. The chain carries TRDV1 and TRDJ1; 8 nucleotides align to TRDD3. CDR1 and CDR2 (germline): TSWWSYY, QGS. The CDR3 consists of 14 residues. Trimming removed 1 base from V and 3 bases from J; junction bases left unmatched: 1. Here the CDR3 DNA reads TGTGCTCTTGGGGAACACTGGGGGGCCGATAAACTCATCTTT. Translating it yields CALGEHWGADKLIF.

The J gene is TRDJ1, the V gene TRDV1; the D gene is possibly TRDD3 (6 bases). The ends were cut back, 1 base at V and 0 bases at J, with 18 bases in the middle. The germline gives CDR1 TSWWSYY, CDR2 QGS. The CDR3 has 18 amino acids. CDR3 in DNA: TGTGCTCTTGGGGAACACTCGGACTCGCCTGGGGACACCGATAAACTCATCTTT. Amino acid sequence: CALGEHSDSPGDTDKLIF.

In its sample, this clone was seen a few times. This chain links TRDV1 with TRDJ1; 8 bases line up with TRDD3. The V and J ends lost 5 bases and 4 bases, in that order; junction bases with no gene match: 15. CDR3 length: 17 amino acids. CDR1 and CDR2 from the germline V gene are TSWWSYY and QGS. The CDR3 DNA reads as TGTGCTCTTGGGAACCCTTCCGCACTGGGGGCATTCGATAAACTCATCTTT. Its protein product is CALGNPSALGAFDKLIF.

There are a few counts of this clone. The V call is TRDV1, the J call TRDJ1; 10 bases line up with TRDD3. The CDR3 is 18 residues long. Looked up from germline, CDR1 is TSWWSYY and CDR2 is QGS. Trimming removed 2 bases from V and 3 bases from J; junction bases left unmatched: 12. The CDR3 is CALGEFDSTGGLADKLIF. The CDR3 DNA is TGTGCTCTTGGGGAATTCGATAGTACTGGGGGATTAGCCGATAAACTCATCTTT.

Only one count was recorded for this clone. A clone one base away is much larger, so this may be a read error. This same CDR3 is encoded by further DNA sequences in the sample. J is TRDJ1 and V is TRDV1; D remains ambiguous. Germline lookup yields CDR1 TSWWSYY and CDR2 QGS. The CDR3 is 14 residues long. Between the trimmed V and J ends, which lost 3 bases and 4 bases, there was a span of 12 bases. The CDR3 sequence is CALGERVLRDKLIF. For the CDR3, the DNA is TGTGCTCTTGGGGAGCGCGTACTTCGCGATAAACTCATCTTT.

The rearrangement joins TRDV1 to TRDJ1; 11 bases are a match to TRDD3. This CDR3 is 20 amino acids long. Losses at the gene ends were 5 bases for V and 0 bases for J; bases not matched to a gene: 17. Germline V CDR1 and CDR2: TSWWSYY, QGS. The CDR3 is CALGKSGVDGGYAYTDKLIF. CDR3 coding DNA: TGTGCTCTTGGGAAAAGTGGGGTAGATGGGGGATACGCCTACACCGATAAACTCATCTTT.

J is TRDJ1 and V is TRDV1; 13 nucleotides line up with TRDD3. V lost 1 base, J lost 4 bases, and 21 bases stayed unmatched. Germline CDR1 and CDR2: TSWWSYY and QGS. The CDR3 is 22 residues long. The CDR3 DNA sequence: TGTGCTCTTGGGGAACAGCCTTCCCGCACTTACTGGGGGATACGGGTAAGCGATAAACTCATCTTT. It yields the protein CALGEQPSRTYWGIRVSDKLIF.

Notes on this clone: Since a much larger clone is just one base distant, this may be a read error. This chain joins TRDV1 and TRDJ2; tentative D call: TRDD3 (5 bases). Trimming took off 1 base at V and 8 bases at J, with 17 bases between the two ends. The CDR3 totals 16 residues. Per the germline V gene, CDR1 is TSWWSYY and CDR2 is QGS. This CDR3 reads CALGERVTLGEAQLFF. The CDR3 coding sequence is TGTGCTCTTGGGGAACGGGTAACCTTAGGGGAGGCACAACTCTTCTTT.

Points on this clone: In the same sample, other DNA sequences code for this CDR3. The V and J genes are TRDV1 and TRDJ1; D gene unclear. Germline-derived CDR1 and CDR2 are TSWWSYY and QGS. CDR3 length: 12 residues. Trimming pared 0 bases from V and 5 bases from J, leaving 4 bases between. For the CDR3, the DNA is TGTGCTCTTGGGGAACTCCGAGATAAACTCATCTTT. Translated, it gives CALGELRDKLIF.

Turning to this clone: This may come from a read error, since a much larger clone is one base off. The identical CDR3 is also encoded by other nucleotide sequences in the sample. V and J are TRDV1 and TRDJ1, with D possibly being TRDD2 (5 bases). Trimming shortened V by 0 bases and J by 7 bases, and 24 bases separated the two germline ends. The germline CDR1 and CDR2 sequences are TSWWSYY and QGS. There are 18 residues in the CDR3. In nucleotides, the CDR3 is TGTGCTCTTGGGGAACTTAATAATATTCGATTCTTCCGACCTAAACTCATCTTT. Its translation is CALGELNNIRFFRPKLIF.

By share, this clone counts as medium-sized (0.01 to 0.1%). The chain employs TRDV1 and TRDJ1; 11 bases are a match to TRDD3. CDR3 size: 21 residues. Germline V gene sequence: CDR1 TSWWSYY, CDR2 QGS. The trim removed 3 bases at V and 0 bases at J, leaving 18 bases unmatched. The CDR3 DNA reads TGTGCTCTTGGGGATCGTCCACTACTGGGGGATATATGCCCGTACACCGATAAACTCATCTTT. Translating it yields CALGDRPLLGDICPYTDKLIF.

This clone was recorded many times. The gene calls are TRDV1 and TRDJ1; D perhaps matches TRDD2 (7 bases). There are 18 residues in the CDR3. In germline, CDR1 is TSWWSYY, CDR2 QGS. Deletions cut 0 bases from V and 1 base from J, with 18 bases between. This CDR3 reads CALGELFSYWAPTDKLIF. The CDR3 bases are TGTGCTCTTGGGGAACTTTTTTCCTACTGGGCTCCCACCGATAAACTCATCTTT.

This clone was seen more than once but under ten times. This chain joins TRDV1 and TRDJ1, with D perhaps TRDD2 (5 bases). The V end lost 0 bases, the J end lost 3 bases, and 14 bases lay between the germline ends. This CDR3 contains 16 residues. Germline V gene lookup returns CDR1 TSWWSYY and CDR2 QGS. CDR3 DNA sequence: TGTGCTCTTGGGGAACTCTTCCCCACGCACGCCGATAAACTCATCTTT. It codes for CALGELFPTHADKLIF.

In its sample, this clone was seen many times. The sample contains more than one DNA sequence encoding this CDR3. The chain couples TRDV1 to TRDJ1; 9 nucleotides agree with TRDD3. Per germline, CDR1 TSWWSYY and CDR2 QGS. Trimming took 6 bases from V and 10 from J; bases not matched to a gene: 9. CDR3 length: 13 amino acids. The CDR3 DNA sequence: TGTGCTCTTGGTGCAGGGGATACGCTGGGACTCATCTTT. This codes for CALGAGDTLGLIF.

The rearrangement uses TRDV1 and TRDJ1, with 12 bases aligning to TRDD3. After removal of 8 bases from V and 0 bases from J, the junction contained 28 bases not matched to a gene. The CDR3 has 23 amino acids. Germline CDR1 TSWWSYY, CDR2 QGS. The DNA for the CDR3 is TGTGCTCTTCGAGGGTGGCTTCCTTACAATTTACTGGGGGATACCCTGTACACCGATAAACTCATCTTT. Its protein product is CALRGWLPYNLLGDTLYTDKLIF.

The V and J genes are TRDV1 and TRDJ1; D uncertain. Germline assignment: CDR1 TSWWSYY and CDR2 QGS. The CDR3 runs 17 residues. Trimming took 1 base from V and 7 from J, leaving 22 bases between them. The CDR3 spells CALGERLPNGAGGKLIF. CDR3 DNA sequence: TGTGCTCTTGGGGAACGATTACCTAACGGCGCAGGCGGTAAACTCATCTTT.

V usage is TRDV1 and J usage is TRDJ1; 9 nucleotides align to TRDD3. CDR1 TSWWSYY and CDR2 QGS come from the germline V gene. The CDR3 has 23 residues. V was pared by 0 bases and J by 0 bases, with 23 bases of the junction left unmatched. In DNA, the CDR3 is TGTGCTCTTGGGGAACTACGCCCGAACCCCTGGGGGATGAACATGGGGTACACCGATAAACTCATCTTT. It translates to CALGELRPNPWGMNMGYTDKLIF.

A few counts support this clone. This CDR3 is also generated by other DNA sequences in the sample. The chain carries TRDV1 and TRDJ1; 12 bases agree with TRDD3. The length of the CDR3 is 18 residues. CDR1 TSWWSYY and CDR2 QGS come from the germline V gene. V was pared by 3 bases and J by 2 bases, with 10 bases of the junction left unmatched. CDR3 region: CALGEASWGIRLTDKLIF. In DNA form, the CDR3 reads TGTGCTCTTGGGGAGGCGAGCTGGGGGATACGTCTAACCGATAAACTCATCTTT.

This clone was counted a few times. V is TRDV1 and J is TRDJ1, with D tentatively TRDD2 (6 bases). CDR1 and CDR2 (germline): TSWWSYY, QGS. The V gene lost 1 base and the J gene lost 4 bases, with 22 bases spanning the gap. CDR3 length equals 18 residues. The CDR3 nucleotides are TGTGCTCTTGGGGAACGACGGCCTTCCCCGCCATACGGCGATAAACTCATCTTT. It codes for CALGERRPSPPYGDKLIF.

This clone is labeled medium-sized (0.01 to 0.1%). J is TRDJ1 and V is TRDV1, with D perhaps matching TRDD3 (5 bases). The CDR3 loop spans 17 amino acids. Germline V gene sequence: CDR1 TSWWSYY, CDR2 QGS. Trimming left V 1 base short and J 4 bases short, with 19 bases between. The CDR3 reads CALGERGYPVSGDKLIF. CDR3 DNA: TGTGCTCTTGGGGAACGGGGGTACCCGGTGTCGGGCGATAAACTCATCTTT.

The rearrangement links TRDV1 to TRDJ1; 8 bases map to TRDD2. J lost 2 bases, V lost 7 bases, and 18 bases had no gene match. CDR3 size: 18 residues. Germline V gene lookup returns CDR1 TSWWSYY and CDR2 QGS. The CDR3 region is CALDYFLPLVGGTDKLIF. Written as DNA, the CDR3 is TGTGCTCTTGACTACTTCCTACCCCTGGTGGGGGGTACCGATAAACTCATCTTT.

A few counts support this clone. This chain joins TRDV1 and TRDJ1, with D perhaps matching TRDD3 (6 bases). Germline V gene data show CDR1 as TSWWSYY and CDR2 as QGS. Trimming stripped 1 base from V and 0 bases from J, with 18 bases between. The length of the CDR3 is 18 residues. The CDR3 sequence: CALGEPRWWDRNTDKLIF. As DNA, the CDR3 is TGTGCTCTTGGGGAACCGCGCTGGTGGGATAGAAACACCGATAAACTCATCTTT.

Of note for this clone: A far larger clone is one nucleotide away, so this likely arose from a read error. Other DNA variants within this sample encode the same CDR3. The chain uses TRDV2 and TRDJ1; 9 bases map to TRDD3. The CDR3 is 17 amino acids. Germline CDR1 and CDR2: GEAIGNYY and EKD. In nucleotides, the CDR3 is TGTGCCTGTGACACCGCTACTGGGGGAACGTACACCGATAAACTCATCTTC. It specifies CACDTATGGTYTDKLIF.

As regards this clone: With a far larger clone one base away, a read error is the likely cause. This chain uses TRDV2 with TRDJ2, with D perhaps given as TRDD2 or TRDD3 (5 bases each). The germline CDR1 and CDR2 sequences are GEAIGNYY and EKD. The CDR3 runs 17 residues. The CDR3 spells CACLPAEGCALTTQLFF. The CDR3 DNA follows: TGTGCCTGTCTTCCAGCGGAGGGATGCGCTTTGACAACACAACTCTTCTTT.

V usage is TRDV1 and J usage is TRDJ1; D remains unclear. There are 16 residues in the CDR3. Germline V gene data show CDR1 as TSWWSYY and CDR2 as QGS. With 0 bases removed from V and 10 bases from J, the gap between germline ends came to 21 bases. The CDR3 protein is CALGELSPSPKQGLIF. CDR3 nucleotides: TGTGCTCTTGGGGAACTCAGTCCCTCCCCCAAACAAGGACTCATCTTT.

The V gene is TRDV1, the J gene TRDJ1; 9 bases align to TRDD3. This CDR3 spans 20 amino acids. Losses at the gene ends were 2 bases for V and 0 bases for J; bases not matched to a gene: 16. Germline CDR1 reads TSWWSYY; CDR2 reads QGS. As DNA, the CDR3 is TGTGCTCTTGGGGAATTCTCCTTTAAGGGGATACGCCTCAACACCGATAAACTCATCTTT. It encodes CALGEFSFKGIRLNTDKLIF.

This clone showed up just a few times. The chain combines TRDV1 with TRDJ1; 10 nucleotides line up with TRDD3. This CDR3 has 19 amino acids. The V segment lost 2 bases and the J segment 2 bases; nucleotides outside the gene matches: 14. Germline assignment: CDR1 TSWWSYY and CDR2 QGS. CDR3 region: CALGEGRSGVLGDTDKLIF. In nucleotides, the CDR3 is TGTGCTCTTGGGGAAGGGAGGTCCGGGGTACTGGGGGATACCGATAAACTCATCTTT.

This clone was recorded a few times. The gene calls are TRDV1 and TRDJ1; possibly TRDD3 for D (6 bases). CDR1 TSWWSYY and CDR2 QGS come from the germline V gene. CDR3 length equals 20 residues. V was clipped by 1 base and J by 0 bases, with 24 bases between them. CDR3 nucleotides: TGTGCTCTTGGGGAACCCGGGGGTAGAATGGGGGCTCGGTACACCGATAAACTCATCTTT. It yields the protein CALGEPGGRMGARYTDKLIF.

This clone was observed a few times. The V call is TRDV1, the J call TRDJ1; possibly TRDD2 for D (6 bases). Germline V gene data show CDR1 as TSWWSYY and CDR2 as QGS. Trimming took off 3 bases at V and 7 bases at J, with 33 bases between the two ends. The CDR3 sequence is 20 residues long. The CDR3 spells CALGDPNSYPRDGIIGKLIF. The CDR3 nucleotides read TGTGCTCTTGGGGACCCCAATTCCTATCCGAGGGATGGGATCATCGGTAAACTCATCTTT.

This clone was seen a handful of times. This chain links TRDV1 with TRDJ1; 11 positions agree with TRDD3. Per the germline V gene, CDR1 is TSWWSYY and CDR2 is QGS. With V trimmed by 1 base and J by 0 bases, 19 bases remained unmatched. The CDR3 has 22 amino acids. CDR3 protein: CALGEPPHWGIRGLAYTDKLIF. CDR3 nucleotides: TGTGCTCTTGGGGAACCTCCGCACTGGGGGATAAGGGGTTTGGCGTACACCGATAAACTCATCTTT.